These T cell receptor beta chains were read from a single sample in a study of T cell responses to AZD1222 COVID-19 vaccine. TCRdb's copy holds only in-frame clones and misses some; the assay was immunoSEQ multiplex PCR. The sample lists 150,000 to 160,000 clones; 90% to 95% were seen once. The sequenced sample was peripheral blood, obtained 28 days after the second AZD1222 dose. The receptors stem from an adult who received the AZD1222 COVID-19 vaccine. The CDR3 runs from the conserved cysteine through the conserved F or W. Each record gives: J gene, V gene, D gene, clone size, CDR3 DNA, CDR3 protein. A D gene is named only where the DNA matches it firmly. Size is omitted from some rows. Given values are once, few, many or a class for expanded clones.

j_call: TRBJ2-3
v_call: TRBV5-5
d_call: NA
clone_size: NA
cdr3_nt: TGTGCCAGCAGCTTTACAGGGTGGGGGACAGATACGCAGTATTTT
cdr3_aa: CASSFTGWGTDTQYF

j_call: TRBJ1-2
v_call: TRBV30
d_call: NA
clone_size: NA
cdr3_nt: TGTGCCTGGAGTTACTCAGGGGCCGGTTTGGATGGCTACACCTTC
cdr3_aa: CAWSYSGAGLDGYTF

j_call: TRBJ2-7
v_call: TRBV15
d_call: TRBD1
clone_size: NA
cdr3_nt: TGTGCCACCAGCAGGACAGGGTTGAGAGGGCAAGACGAGCAGTACTTC
cdr3_aa: CATSRTGLRGQDEQYF

j_call: TRBJ2-5
v_call: TRBV10-1
d_call: TRBD1
clone_size: NA
cdr3_nt: TGCGCCAGCACCCTCGGACAGGTCCAAGAGACCCAGTACTTC
cdr3_aa: CASTLGQVQETQYF

j_call: TRBJ2-7
v_call: TRBV3-1/TRBV3-2
d_call: NA
clone_size: NA
cdr3_nt: TGTGCCAGCAGCCAACCAGGGACCCAAGCGCAGTACTTC
cdr3_aa: CASSQPGTQAQYF

j_call: TRBJ1-5
v_call: TRBV12-3/TRBV12-4
d_call: NA
clone_size: NA
cdr3_nt: TGTGCCAGCAGTTCAACAGGTAATCAGCCCCAGCATTTT
cdr3_aa: CASSSTGNQPQHF

j_call: TRBJ2-7
v_call: TRBV20-1
d_call: NA
clone_size: NA
cdr3_nt: TGCAGTGCTAGTACACAGCTCTACGAGCAGTACTTC
cdr3_aa: CSASTQLYEQYF

j_call: TRBJ1-4
v_call: TRBV3-1/TRBV3-2
d_call: NA
clone_size: NA
cdr3_nt: TGTGCCAGCAGCCAAGATTATCTCCGGGACCGAGAAAAACTGTTTTTT
cdr3_aa: CASSQDYLRDREKLFF

j_call: TRBJ2-1
v_call: TRBV20-1
d_call: NA
clone_size: NA
cdr3_nt: TGCAGTGCTAGTCGGCGGGAATCCTACAATGAGCAGTTCTTC
cdr3_aa: CSASRRESYNEQFF

j_call: TRBJ1-2
v_call: TRBV15
d_call: NA
clone_size: NA
cdr3_nt: TGTGCCACCAGCAGAGATCAGCCAGGGTCTATTTCTGGCTACACCTTC
cdr3_aa: CATSRDQPGSISGYTF

j_call: TRBJ1-4
v_call: TRBV6-5
d_call: NA
clone_size: NA
cdr3_nt: TGTGCCAGCAGTTACTCGGTAAACGGGGAAAAACTGTTTTTT
cdr3_aa: CASSYSVNGEKLFF

j_call: TRBJ1-1
v_call: TRBV14
d_call: TRBD1
clone_size: NA
cdr3_nt: TGTGCCAGCAGCCCTCAGGGGGCCCGGGTGAACACTGAAGCTTTCTTT
cdr3_aa: CASSPQGARVNTEAFF

j_call: TRBJ2-2
v_call: TRBV12-3/TRBV12-4
d_call: NA
clone_size: NA
cdr3_nt: TGTGCCAGCAGACGCCGCAGCACCGGGGAGCTGTTTTTT
cdr3_aa: CASRRRSTGELFF

j_call: TRBJ2-7
v_call: TRBV27
d_call: NA
clone_size: NA
cdr3_nt: TGTGCCAGCAGTCCCCAAACAGTTACTAGCTCCTACGAGCAGTACTTC
cdr3_aa: CASSPQTVTSSYEQYF

j_call: TRBJ1-3
v_call: TRBV5-5
d_call: NA
clone_size: NA
cdr3_nt: TGTGCCAGCAGCTTGGGGGTTCTGGGAAACACCATATATTTT
cdr3_aa: CASSLGVLGNTIYF

j_call: TRBJ2-2
v_call: TRBV28
d_call: TRBD1
clone_size: NA
cdr3_nt: TGTGCCAGCAGACCCCAGGGGGCAAGGGGGGAGCTGTTTTTT
cdr3_aa: CASRPQGARGELFF

j_call: TRBJ1-1
v_call: TRBV2
d_call: NA
clone_size: NA
cdr3_nt: TGTGCCAGCAGCTTACAAAACACTGAAGCTTTCTTT
cdr3_aa: CASSLQNTEAFF

j_call: TRBJ2-1
v_call: TRBV7-8
d_call: NA
clone_size: once
cdr3_nt: TGTGCCAGCAGCTTCCCCAGCCTCGAGGATGAGCAGTTCTTC
cdr3_aa: CASSFPSLEDEQFF

j_call: TRBJ2-7
v_call: TRBV28
d_call: NA
clone_size: NA
cdr3_nt: TGTGCCAGCAGCAGGACTGCCTACGAGCAGTACTTC
cdr3_aa: CASSRTAYEQYF

j_call: TRBJ1-2
v_call: TRBV4-2
d_call: TRBD1
clone_size: NA
cdr3_nt: TGTGCCAGCAGCCAAGTGGGGGCACAGGGGGTGTATCACTATGGCTACACCTTC
cdr3_aa: CASSQVGAQGVYHYGYTF

j_call: TRBJ1-5
v_call: TRBV14
d_call: NA
clone_size: NA
cdr3_nt: TGTGCCAGCAGCCTCGGAGATACTCGGCAGCCCCAGCATTTT
cdr3_aa: CASSLGDTRQPQHF

j_call: TRBJ2-3
v_call: TRBV4-2
d_call: NA
clone_size: NA
cdr3_nt: TGTGCCAGCAGCCAACCTGGACAGACTAGCACAGATACGCAGTATTTT
cdr3_aa: CASSQPGQTSTDTQYF

j_call: TRBJ1-6
v_call: TRBV6-5
d_call: NA
clone_size: NA
cdr3_nt: TGTGCCAGCTGGAAGGCGCCCTATAATTCACCCCTCCACTTT
cdr3_aa: CASWKAPYNSPLHF

j_call: TRBJ2-3
v_call: TRBV30
d_call: NA
clone_size: NA
cdr3_nt: TGTGCCTGGAGTGAAAGATCCACAGATACGCAGTATTTT
cdr3_aa: CAWSERSTDTQYF

j_call: TRBJ2-1
v_call: TRBV6-2/TRBV6-3
d_call: TRBD2
clone_size: NA
cdr3_nt: TGTGCCAGCACCCCCGGGACTAGCGGCTACAATGAGCAGTTCTTC
cdr3_aa: CASTPGTSGYNEQFF

j_call: TRBJ2-5
v_call: TRBV4-1
d_call: TRBD2
clone_size: NA
cdr3_nt: TGCGCCAGCAGCCAAGGGCTTATACTAGCGGGGGGCCGGGAGACCCAGTACTTC
cdr3_aa: CASSQGLILAGGRETQYF

j_call: TRBJ2-2
v_call: TRBV3-1/TRBV3-2
d_call: TRBD2
clone_size: NA
cdr3_nt: TGTGCCAGCAGCCAAGCTTTGAGACTAGCGGGAGTGGCCGGGGAGCTGTTTTTT
cdr3_aa: CASSQALRLAGVAGELFF

j_call: TRBJ1-6
v_call: TRBV20-1
d_call: NA
clone_size: NA
cdr3_nt: TGCAGTGCTAGACAGGCGACACCCCTCCACTTT
cdr3_aa: CSARQATPLHF

j_call: TRBJ2-1
v_call: TRBV9
d_call: TRBD2
clone_size: NA
cdr3_nt: TGTGCCAGCAGCCCCCACCAATGGGGGGGAAAAAGGTACAATGAGCAGTTCTTC
cdr3_aa: CASSPHQWGGKRYNEQFF

j_call: TRBJ2-7
v_call: TRBV6-5
d_call: NA
clone_size: NA
cdr3_nt: TGTGCCAGCAGTTACTCCCCTGGAAGGTACGAGCAGTACTTC
cdr3_aa: CASSYSPGRYEQYF

j_call: TRBJ2-1
v_call: TRBV4-2
d_call: TRBD2
clone_size: NA
cdr3_nt: TGTGCCAGCAGCCAGGGACTAGCGGGAGCCAGCTCCTACAATGAGCAGTTCTTC
cdr3_aa: CASSQGLAGASSYNEQFF

j_call: TRBJ1-2
v_call: TRBV6-5
d_call: TRBD1
clone_size: NA
cdr3_nt: TGTGCCAGCAGTTATAGTGGGACAGGGATTGCTGGCTACACCTTC
cdr3_aa: CASSYSGTGIAGYTF

j_call: TRBJ2-7
v_call: TRBV28
d_call: NA
clone_size: NA
cdr3_nt: TGTGCCAGCAGTTTGAGGCAGGGCCACTACGAGCAGTACTTC
cdr3_aa: CASSLRQGHYEQYF

j_call: TRBJ2-7
v_call: TRBV30
d_call: NA
clone_size: NA
cdr3_nt: TGTGCCTGGAGTGAAGGGATCTCCTACGAGCAGTACTTC
cdr3_aa: CAWSEGISYEQYF

j_call: TRBJ2-1
v_call: TRBV13
d_call: NA
clone_size: NA
cdr3_nt: TGTGCCAGCAGCCCGAGGCCCCATGAGCAGTTCTTC
cdr3_aa: CASSPRPHEQFF

j_call: TRBJ2-5
v_call: TRBV6-5
d_call: NA
clone_size: few
cdr3_nt: TGTGCCAGCAGTTACTCGAGGAGGGAGACCCAGTACTTC
cdr3_aa: CASSYSRRETQYF

j_call: TRBJ2-7
v_call: TRBV9
d_call: NA
clone_size: NA
cdr3_nt: TGTGCCAGCAGCGTAGGAGGGACACCAGAATACGAGCAGTACTTC
cdr3_aa: CASSVGGTPEYEQYF

j_call: TRBJ2-7
v_call: TRBV4-1
d_call: NA
clone_size: NA
cdr3_nt: TGCGCCAGCAGCCCTAGGACCGGGACGGGGAACTACGAGCAGTACTTC
cdr3_aa: CASSPRTGTGNYEQYF

j_call: TRBJ1-5
v_call: TRBV7-6
d_call: NA
clone_size: NA
cdr3_nt: TGTGCCAGCAGCCCAGCGGGGCAGGGGTGGGAGCCCCAGCATTTT
cdr3_aa: CASSPAGQGWEPQHF

j_call: TRBJ2-4
v_call: TRBV2
d_call: NA
clone_size: NA
cdr3_nt: TGTGCCAGCAGGCCGGAGGTGGACATTCAGTACTTC
cdr3_aa: CASRPEVDIQYF

j_call: TRBJ2-3
v_call: TRBV30
d_call: NA
clone_size: NA
cdr3_nt: TGTGCCTGGAGTGGGGCCGGGGCAGCCTTAGGTACAGATACGCAGTATTTT
cdr3_aa: CAWSGAGAALGTDTQYF

j_call: TRBJ2-7
v_call: TRBV5-5
d_call: NA
clone_size: once
cdr3_nt: TGTGCCAGCAGCCAGGGGGGGTTCACTAACGAGCAGTACTTC
cdr3_aa: CASSQGGFTNEQYF

j_call: TRBJ1-6
v_call: TRBV5-6
d_call: NA
clone_size: NA
cdr3_nt: TGTGCCAGCAGCTTTAGGGGTTTTCCCCTACCTTCACCCCTCCACTTT
cdr3_aa: CASSFRGFPLPSPLHF

j_call: TRBJ2-1
v_call: TRBV19
d_call: NA
clone_size: few
cdr3_nt: TGTGCCAGTAGCCGACAGTACTCCTACAATGAGCAGTTCTTC
cdr3_aa: CASSRQYSYNEQFF

j_call: TRBJ2-2
v_call: TRBV19
d_call: NA
clone_size: NA
cdr3_nt: TGTGCCAGTAGTATTGGCACTCAGATCACCGGGGAGCTGTTTTTT
cdr3_aa: CASSIGTQITGELFF

j_call: TRBJ1-4
v_call: TRBV19
d_call: NA
clone_size: NA
cdr3_nt: TGTGCCAGTAGTGTAGGACAGCTTAAACTCGAAAAACTGTTTTTT
cdr3_aa: CASSVGQLKLEKLFF